This T cell receptor (beta chain) appears in the sequencing data of a study of blood T cell repertoires in COVID-19 (dated by TCRdb to about 2020). For context, the study as a whole: The collaborator samples originated in the United States, Italy and Spain and spanned the acute and convalescent phases of COVID-19. The prospective study material was composed of cDNA or gDNA derived from T cells, B-cell-depleted T cells, or PBMCs. Deeply sampled blood TCRbeta repertoires from subjects exposed to, actively infected with, or recovered from COVID-19 were included in the dataset. The repertoires were released in a freely available public database intended as a resource for research on the immune response to SARS-CoV-2. Samples were obtained from the ongoing ImmuneRACE study (first 160 participants) and from approximately 1,200 subjects provided by 6 global collaborators. The sample metadata nearly always contained a de-identified subject ID, COVID-19 status, age in years and sex. Where available, HLA class I and class II types were taken from metadata supplied by the sample provider and were not determined by assay-based typing. The investigation overall reported the following: The amount of clinical and demographic metadata varied by source and participant and was provided uncurated.

Notes on this clone: Its specific antigen is unknown. No base qualities exist here, and no much larger clone lies one base off it.

V loses 3 bases of germline sequence and J loses 4 bases, and the interval between the two ends is 9 bases. Including the terminal cysteine and phenylalanine, the CDR3 comprises 13 residues. Of all the DNA, just the CDR3 is kept, 39 bases in frame from base 1. Sequences LNHDA (CDR1) and SQIVND (CDR2) are obtained from the germline V gene (reference sequence). The immunoSEQ Assay, a bias-controlled multiplex PCR, was used to amplify TCRbeta CDR3 regions from genomic DNA. The paper's data handling went like this. The number of nucleated cells in each sample was estimated by amplification of reference gene primers within the assay. To quantify the absolute abundance of each unique TCRbeta CDR3 rearrangement, sequence reads were collapsed and filtered. For each sample, productive Simpson clonality was calculated by taking the square root of Simpson's diversity index across productive rearrangements. TCRdb limited this immuneACCESS table to in-frame rearrangements with V and J called. A share of clones is missing; checked studies link under half to unresolved V genes, and the rest is unexplained. Clone size and the V and J calls come from that table; the DNA yielded D and trimming. In all, the sample holds some 110,000 clones, and roughly 80% of those were seen once. 3.3% of the sample is held by the ten biggest clonotypes.

Whole blood was collected in K2EDTA tubes by collaborating institutions according to the institutions' own protocols. For TCRbeta analysis, collaborators shipped samples as frozen whole blood, isolated PBMCs, or DNA extracted from either of those sample types. Rearrangement joined TRBV19 to TRBJ1-2, with no confident D gene call. The specimen sequenced was peripheral blood. The source of this sequence is a woman of 80 years or more with active or convalescent COVID-19. The nucleotide sequence reads TGTGCCAGTAGTATGGAGTTAACCTATGGCTACACCTTC. Its amino acids are CASSMELTYGYTF.